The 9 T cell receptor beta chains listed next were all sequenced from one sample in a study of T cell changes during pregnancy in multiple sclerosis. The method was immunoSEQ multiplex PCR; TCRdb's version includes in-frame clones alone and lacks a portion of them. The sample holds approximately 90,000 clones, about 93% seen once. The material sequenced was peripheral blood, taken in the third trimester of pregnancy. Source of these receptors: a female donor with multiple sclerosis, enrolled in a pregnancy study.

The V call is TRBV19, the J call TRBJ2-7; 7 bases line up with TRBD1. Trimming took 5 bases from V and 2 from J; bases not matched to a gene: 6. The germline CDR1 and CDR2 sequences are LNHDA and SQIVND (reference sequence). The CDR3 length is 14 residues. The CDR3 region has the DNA TGTGCCAGTAGTTCCCGGGACAGCACCTACGAGCAGTACTTC. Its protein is CASSSRDSTYEQYF.

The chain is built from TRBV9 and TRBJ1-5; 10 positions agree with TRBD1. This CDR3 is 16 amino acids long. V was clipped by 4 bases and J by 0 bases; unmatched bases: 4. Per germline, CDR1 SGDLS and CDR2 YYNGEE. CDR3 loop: CASSSGQGGSNQPQHF. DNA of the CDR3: TGTGCCAGCAGCTCAGGACAGGGGGGTAGCAATCAGCCCCAGCATTTT.

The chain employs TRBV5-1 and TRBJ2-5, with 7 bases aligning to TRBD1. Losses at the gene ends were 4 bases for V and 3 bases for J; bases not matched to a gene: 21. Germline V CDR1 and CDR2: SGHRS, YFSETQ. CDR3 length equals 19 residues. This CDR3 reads CASSPIVPSFRDRKETQYF. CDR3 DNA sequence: TGCGCCAGCAGCCCGATCGTTCCAAGCTTCCGGGACAGAAAAGAGACCCAGTACTTC. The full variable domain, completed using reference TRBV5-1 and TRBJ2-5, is KAGVTQTPRYLIKTRGQQVTLSCSPISGHRSVSWYQQTPGQGLQFLFEYFSETQRNKGNFPGRFSGRQFSNSRSEMNVSTLELGDSALYLCASSPIVPSFRDRKETQYFGPGTRLLVL.

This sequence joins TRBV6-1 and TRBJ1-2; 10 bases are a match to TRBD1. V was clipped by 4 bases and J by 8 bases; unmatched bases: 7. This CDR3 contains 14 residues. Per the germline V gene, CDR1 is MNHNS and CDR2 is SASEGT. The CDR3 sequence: CASSAPGTGEGYTF. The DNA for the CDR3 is TGTGCCAGCAGTGCCCCCGGGACAGGGGAAGGCTACACCTTC.

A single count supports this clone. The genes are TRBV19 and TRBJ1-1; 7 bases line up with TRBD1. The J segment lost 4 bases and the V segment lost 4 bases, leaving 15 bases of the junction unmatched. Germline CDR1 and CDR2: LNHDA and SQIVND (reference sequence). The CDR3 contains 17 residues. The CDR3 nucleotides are TGTGCCAGTAGTACCTTGCCGACAGGGAAGGGAGGCACTGAAGCTTTCTTT. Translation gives CASSTLPTGKGGTEAFF.

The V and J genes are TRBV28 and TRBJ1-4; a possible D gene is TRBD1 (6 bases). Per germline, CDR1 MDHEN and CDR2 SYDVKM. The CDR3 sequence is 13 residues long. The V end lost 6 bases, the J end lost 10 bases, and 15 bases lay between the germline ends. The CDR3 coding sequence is TGTGCCAGCAGCCGGAACCCAGGGGTAAAACTGTTTTTT. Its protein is CASSRNPGVKLFF. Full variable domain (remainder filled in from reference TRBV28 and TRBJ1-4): DVKVTQSSRYLVKRTGEKVFLECVQDMDHENMFWYRQDPGLGLRLIYFSYDVKMKEKGDIPEGYSVSREKKERFSLILESASTNQTSMYLCASSRNPGVKLFFGSGTQLSVL.

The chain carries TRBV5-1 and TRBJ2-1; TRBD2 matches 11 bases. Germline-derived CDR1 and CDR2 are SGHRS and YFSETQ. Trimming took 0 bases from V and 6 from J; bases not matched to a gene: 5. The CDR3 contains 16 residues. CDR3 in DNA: TGCGCCAGCAGCTTGGTCCCAACTAGCGGGAGCAATGAGCAGTTCTTC. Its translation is CASSLVPTSGSNEQFF.

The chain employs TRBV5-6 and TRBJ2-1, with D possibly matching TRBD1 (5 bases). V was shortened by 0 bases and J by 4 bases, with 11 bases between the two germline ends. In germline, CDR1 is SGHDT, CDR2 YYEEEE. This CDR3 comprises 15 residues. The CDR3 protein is CASSLGFRGYNEQFF. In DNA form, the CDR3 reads TGTGCCAGCAGCTTGGGGTTTAGGGGTTACAATGAGCAGTTCTTC.

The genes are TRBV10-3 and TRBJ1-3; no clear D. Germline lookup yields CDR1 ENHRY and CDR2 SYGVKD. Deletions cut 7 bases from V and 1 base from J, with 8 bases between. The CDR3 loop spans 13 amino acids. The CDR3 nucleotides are TGTGCCATCAAGCCGGGTTCTGGAAACACCATATATTTT. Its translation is CAIKPGSGNTIYF.